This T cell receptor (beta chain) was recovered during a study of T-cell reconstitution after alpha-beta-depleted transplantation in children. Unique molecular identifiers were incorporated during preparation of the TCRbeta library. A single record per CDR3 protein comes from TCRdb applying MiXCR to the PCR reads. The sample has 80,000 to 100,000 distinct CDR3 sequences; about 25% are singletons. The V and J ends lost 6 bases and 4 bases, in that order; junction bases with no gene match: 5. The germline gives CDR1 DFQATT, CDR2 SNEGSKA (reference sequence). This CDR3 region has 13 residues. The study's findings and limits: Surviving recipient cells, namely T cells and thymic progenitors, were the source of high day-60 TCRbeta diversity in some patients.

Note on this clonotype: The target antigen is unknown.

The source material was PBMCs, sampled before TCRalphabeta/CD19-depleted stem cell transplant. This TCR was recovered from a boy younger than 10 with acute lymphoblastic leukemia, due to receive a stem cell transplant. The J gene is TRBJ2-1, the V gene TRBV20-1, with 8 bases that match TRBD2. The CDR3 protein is CSAKTSVYNEQFF. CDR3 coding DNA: TGCAGTGCGAAGACTAGCGTTTACAATGAGCAGTTCTTC.